Listed here is a single T cell receptor (beta chain). This receptor's antigen is unknown. Base qualities are not provided; no much larger clone lies one nucleotide away. The sample is drawn from a study of blood T cell repertoires in COVID-19 (dated by TCRdb to 2019 to 2021). About the investigation overall: The collaborator samples originated in the United States, Italy and Spain and spanned the acute and convalescent phases of COVID-19. The repertoires were released in a freely available public database meant as a resource for research on the immune response to SARS-CoV-2. Where HLA class I and class II types were available, the types were taken from metadata supplied by the sample provider, not from assay-based typing. The samples were drawn from two sources: the first 160 participants of the ongoing ImmuneRACE study, and over 950 subjects contributed by 6 global collaborators. The prospective study material was composed of cDNA or gDNA derived from T cells, B-cell-depleted T cells, or PBMCs. Nearly every sample came with metadata listing a de-identified subject ID, COVID-19 status, age in years and sex. Subjects who had been exposed to COVID-19, were actively infected with it, or had recovered from it provided the deeply sampled blood TCRbeta repertoires that made up the dataset.

Broad study findings and their caveats: How much clinical and demographic metadata was included differed by source and by participant, and the metadata was provided uncurated.

In Seattle, one collaborating source enrolled patients while the infection was active and tracked those patients longitudinally over the course of disease. The collaborating institutions used their own protocols to collect whole blood in K2EDTA tubes. Collaborator samples were shipped for TCRbeta analysis as frozen whole blood, isolated PBMCs, or DNA extracted from either sample type. TCRbeta CDR3 regions were amplified from genomic DNA using the immunoSEQ Assay, a bias-controlled multiplex PCR. The authors processed their data as follows. The number of nucleated cells in each sample was estimated by amplification of reference gene primers within the assay. Sequence reads were collapsed and filtered to measure the absolute abundance of every unique TCRbeta CDR3 rearrangement. For each sample, productive Simpson clonality was calculated by taking the square root of Simpson's diversity index across productive rearrangements. Imported from immuneACCESS, the table was reduced by TCRdb to in-frame sequences with V and J called. These copies leave out some clones; in studies compared against another copy, an unresolved V gene accounts for under half, and the cause of the remainder is not known. The DNA was the basis for D and trimming; V, J and clone size are from that table. The sample contains 330,000 or so clones, roughly 87% of them found a single time. Around 9.9% of the sample comes from the top ten.

The clonotype was recovered from a man aged 30-40 years with COVID-19, enrolled during active disease. Sequenced input: peripheral blood.

CDR3 reads: CASSPPDKNTEAFF. In nucleotides, the sequence is TGTGCCAGCAGTCCTCCTGACAAGAACACTGAAGCTTTCTTT. Rearrangement joined TRBV28 to TRBJ1-1; the D gene lacks a confident call. V loses 5 bases of germline sequence and J loses 1 base, and the interval between the two ends is 11 bases. Its CDR3 holds 14 amino acids, cysteine through phenylalanine. Just the 42-base CDR3 DNA is kept, in frame starting at base 1. CDR1 MDHEN and CDR2 SYDVKM are derived from the germline V gene.